The sample holds a few counts of the clone carrying this TCR beta chain. Deep-level running was used for the assay. DNA from unsorted PBMC was sequenced on ten immunoSEQ deep assay plates. The table came from immunoSEQ multiplex PCR; TCRdb's copy has only in-frame clones and leaves some out. The sample has about half a million clones, 79% seen once; the top ten hold 13%. This specimen comes from a study of shared clonotypes between healthy human individuals. Study information: The people who gave samples were a couple of women and a few men aged 18 to 49.

Trimming removed 5 bases from V and 3 bases from J; junction bases left unmatched: 7. Germline CDR1 and CDR2: LNHNV and YYDKDF (reference sequence). The CDR3 contains 15 residues. Donors included only healthy HIV-negative adults lacking recent acute infections or vaccinations. The chain links TRBV15 to TRBJ2-3; the match to TRBD1 covers 8 bases. The sequenced material came from PBMCs. This clonotype was sampled from a woman in her thirties or forties in good health. Some clones in this sample may be carry-over from other donors' samples. The CDR3 region has the DNA TGTGCCACCAGCTTCGACAGGGGATATACAGATACGCAGTATTTT. The encoded protein is CATSFDRGYTDTQYF. Using reference TRBV15 and TRBJ2-3 for the parts outside the CDR3, the full variable domain is DAMVIQNPRYQVTQFGKPVTLSCSQTLNHNVMYWYQQKSSQAPKLLFHYYDKDFNNEADTPDNFQSRRPNTSFCFLDIRSPGLGDTAMYLCATSFDRGYTDTQYFGPGTRLTVL.